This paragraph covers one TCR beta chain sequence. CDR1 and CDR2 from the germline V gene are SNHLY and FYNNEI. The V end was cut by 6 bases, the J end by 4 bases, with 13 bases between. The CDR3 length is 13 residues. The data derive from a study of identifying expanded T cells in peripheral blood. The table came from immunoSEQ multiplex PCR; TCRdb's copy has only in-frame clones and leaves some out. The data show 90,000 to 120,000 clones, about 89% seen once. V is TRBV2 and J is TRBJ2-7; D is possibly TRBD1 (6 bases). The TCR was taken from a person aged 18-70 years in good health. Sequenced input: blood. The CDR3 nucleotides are TGTGCCAGCAGCCCACAGGGTTGGTACGAGCAGTACTTC. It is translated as CASSPQGWYEQYF.